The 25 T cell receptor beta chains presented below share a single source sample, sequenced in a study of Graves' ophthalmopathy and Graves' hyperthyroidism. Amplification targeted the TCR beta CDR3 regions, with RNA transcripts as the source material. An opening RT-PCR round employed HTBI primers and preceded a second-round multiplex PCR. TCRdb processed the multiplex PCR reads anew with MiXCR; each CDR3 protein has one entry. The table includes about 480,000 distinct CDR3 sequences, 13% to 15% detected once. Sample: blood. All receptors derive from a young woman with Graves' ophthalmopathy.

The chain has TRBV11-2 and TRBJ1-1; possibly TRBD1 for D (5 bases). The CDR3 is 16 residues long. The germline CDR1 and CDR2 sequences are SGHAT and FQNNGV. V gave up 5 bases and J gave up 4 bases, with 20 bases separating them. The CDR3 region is CASSPRVGEEGTEAFF. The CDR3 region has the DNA TGTGCCAGCAGCCCCAGGGTCGGGGAAGAGGGCACTGAAGCTTTCTTT.

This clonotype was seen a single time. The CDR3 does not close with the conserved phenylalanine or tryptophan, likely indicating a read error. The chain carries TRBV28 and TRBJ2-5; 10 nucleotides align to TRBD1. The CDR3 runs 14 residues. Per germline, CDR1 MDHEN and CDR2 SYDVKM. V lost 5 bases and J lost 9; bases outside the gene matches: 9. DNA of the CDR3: TGTGCCAGCAGTGTACCCGGGACAGGGGAGTCCCAGTACTCC. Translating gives CASSVPGTGESQYS.

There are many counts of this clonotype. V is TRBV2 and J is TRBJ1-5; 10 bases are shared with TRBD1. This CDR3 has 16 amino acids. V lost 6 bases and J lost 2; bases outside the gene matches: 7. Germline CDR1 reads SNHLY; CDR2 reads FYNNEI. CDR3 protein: CASRADRGAGNQPQHF. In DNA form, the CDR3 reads TGTGCCAGCAGGGCGGACAGGGGGGCTGGCAATCAGCCCCAGCATTTT.

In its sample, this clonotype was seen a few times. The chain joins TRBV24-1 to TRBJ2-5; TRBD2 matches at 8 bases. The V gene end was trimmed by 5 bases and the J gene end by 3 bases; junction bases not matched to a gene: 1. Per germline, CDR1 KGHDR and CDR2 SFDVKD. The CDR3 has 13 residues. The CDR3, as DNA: TGTGCCACCAGTGGAGCGGGGGAAGAGACCCAGTACTTC. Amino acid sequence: CATSGAGEETQYF.

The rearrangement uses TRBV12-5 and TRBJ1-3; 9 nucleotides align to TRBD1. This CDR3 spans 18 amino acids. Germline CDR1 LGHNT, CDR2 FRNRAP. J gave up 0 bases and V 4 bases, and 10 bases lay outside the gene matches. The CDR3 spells CASGSSPGQGLSGNTIYF. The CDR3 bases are TGTGCTAGTGGTTCTTCCCCGGGACAGGGACTCTCTGGAAACACCATATATTTT. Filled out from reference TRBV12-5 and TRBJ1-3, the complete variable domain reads DARVTQTPRHKVTEMGQEVTMRCQPILGHNTVFWYRQTMMQGLELLAYFRNRAPLDDSGMPKDRFSAEMPDATLATLKIQPSEPRDSAVYFCASGSSPGQGLSGNTIYFGEGSWLTVV.

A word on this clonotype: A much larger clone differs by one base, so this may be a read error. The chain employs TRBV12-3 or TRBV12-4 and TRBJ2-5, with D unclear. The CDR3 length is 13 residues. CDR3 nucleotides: TGTGCCAGCAGTTTTTCCCCTAAAGAGACCCGGTACTTC. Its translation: CASSFSPKETRYF.

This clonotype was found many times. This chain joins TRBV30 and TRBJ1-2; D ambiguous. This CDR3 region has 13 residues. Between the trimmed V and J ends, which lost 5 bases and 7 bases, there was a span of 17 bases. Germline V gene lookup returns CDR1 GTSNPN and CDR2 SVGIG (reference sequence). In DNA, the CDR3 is TGTGCCTGGGGAAAGCACTACGGGGTTGGCTACACCTTC. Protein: CAWGKHYGVGYTF.

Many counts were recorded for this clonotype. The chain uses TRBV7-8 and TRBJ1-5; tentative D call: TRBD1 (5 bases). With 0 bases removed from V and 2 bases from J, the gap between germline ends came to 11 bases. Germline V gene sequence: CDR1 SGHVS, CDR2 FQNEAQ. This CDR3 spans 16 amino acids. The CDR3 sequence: CASSLAGGAGNQPQHF. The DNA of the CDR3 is TGTGCCAGCAGCTTAGCCGGAGGGGCTGGCAATCAGCCCCAGCATTTT.

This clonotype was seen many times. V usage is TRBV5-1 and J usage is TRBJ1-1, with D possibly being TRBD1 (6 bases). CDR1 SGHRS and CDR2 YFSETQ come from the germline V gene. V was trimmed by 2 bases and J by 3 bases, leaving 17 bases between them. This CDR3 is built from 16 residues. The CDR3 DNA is TGCGCCAGCAGCTTAGAGGGGGAGGTATTGGACACTGAAGCTTTCTTT. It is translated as CASSLEGEVLDTEAFF.

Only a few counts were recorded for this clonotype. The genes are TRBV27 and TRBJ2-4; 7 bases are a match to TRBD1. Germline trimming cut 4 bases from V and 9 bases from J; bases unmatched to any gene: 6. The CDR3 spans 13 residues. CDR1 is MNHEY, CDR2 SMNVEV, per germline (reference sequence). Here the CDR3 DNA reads TGTGCCAGCAGTTCGAAGGGGGCGAGCATTCAGTACTTC. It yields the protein CASSSKGASIQYF.

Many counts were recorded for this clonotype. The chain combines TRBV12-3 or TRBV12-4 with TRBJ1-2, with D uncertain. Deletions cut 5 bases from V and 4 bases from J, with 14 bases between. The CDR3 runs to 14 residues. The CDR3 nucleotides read TGTGCCAGCAGTACGCCCGGGGATATCTATGGCTACACCTTC. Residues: CASSTPGDIYGYTF.

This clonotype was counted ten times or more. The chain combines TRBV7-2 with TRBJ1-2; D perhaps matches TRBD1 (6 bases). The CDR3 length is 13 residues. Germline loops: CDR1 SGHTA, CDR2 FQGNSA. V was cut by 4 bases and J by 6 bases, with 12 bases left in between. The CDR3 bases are TGTGCCAGCAGCTCACAGGGTCCCCATGGCTACACCTTC. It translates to CASSSQGPHGYTF.

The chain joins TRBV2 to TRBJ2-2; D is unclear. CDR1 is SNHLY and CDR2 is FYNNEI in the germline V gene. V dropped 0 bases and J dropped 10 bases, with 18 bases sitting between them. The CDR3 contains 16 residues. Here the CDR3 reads CASSEAGPRVVEELFF. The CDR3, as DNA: TGTGCCAGCAGTGAAGCGGGCCCCCGGGTCGTAGAGGAGCTGTTTTTT.

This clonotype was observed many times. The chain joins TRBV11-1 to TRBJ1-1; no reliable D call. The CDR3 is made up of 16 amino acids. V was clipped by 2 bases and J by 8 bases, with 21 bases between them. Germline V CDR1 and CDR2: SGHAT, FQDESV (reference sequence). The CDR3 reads CASSLPMGTRSSEAFF. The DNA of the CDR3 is TGTGCCAGCAGCTTACCTATGGGTACGCGATCCTCGGAAGCTTTCTTT.

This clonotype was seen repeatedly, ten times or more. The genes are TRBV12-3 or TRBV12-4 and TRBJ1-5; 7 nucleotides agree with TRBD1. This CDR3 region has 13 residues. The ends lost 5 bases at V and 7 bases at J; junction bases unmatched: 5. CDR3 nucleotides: TGTGCCAGCAGTCGACAGGGAGTACAGCCCCAGCATTTT. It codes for CASSRQGVQPQHF.

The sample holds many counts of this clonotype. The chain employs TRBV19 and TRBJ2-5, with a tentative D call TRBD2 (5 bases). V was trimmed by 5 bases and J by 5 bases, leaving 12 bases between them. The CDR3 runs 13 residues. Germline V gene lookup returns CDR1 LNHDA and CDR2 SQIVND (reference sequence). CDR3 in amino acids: CASSQGRWETQYF. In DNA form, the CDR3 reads TGTGCCAGTAGTCAAGGGAGATGGGAGACCCAGTACTTC.

CDR3 in DNA: TGTGCCAGCAGTGTTGCCTTAATTGATCAGCCCCAGCATTTT. Protein sequence: CASSVALIDQPQHF. The chain has TRBV6-1 and TRBJ1-5; no firm D call. Germline CDR1 MNHNS, CDR2 SASEGT. CDR3 length equals 14 residues. The V end was cut by 4 bases, the J end by 5 bases, with 12 bases between.

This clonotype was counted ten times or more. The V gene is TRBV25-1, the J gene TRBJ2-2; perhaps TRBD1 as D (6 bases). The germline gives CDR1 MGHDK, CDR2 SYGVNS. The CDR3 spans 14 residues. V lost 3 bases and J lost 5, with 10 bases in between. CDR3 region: CASSDQGWTGELFF. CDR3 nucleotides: TGTGCCAGCAGTGATCAGGGGTGGACCGGGGAGCTGTTTTTT.

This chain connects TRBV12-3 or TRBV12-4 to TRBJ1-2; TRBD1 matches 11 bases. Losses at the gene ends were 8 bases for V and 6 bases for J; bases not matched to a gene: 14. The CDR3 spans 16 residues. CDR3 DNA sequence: TGTGCCAGCGGACGGACAGGGGGCAGATTTCGTGATGGCTACACCTTC. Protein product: CASGRTGGRFRDGYTF.

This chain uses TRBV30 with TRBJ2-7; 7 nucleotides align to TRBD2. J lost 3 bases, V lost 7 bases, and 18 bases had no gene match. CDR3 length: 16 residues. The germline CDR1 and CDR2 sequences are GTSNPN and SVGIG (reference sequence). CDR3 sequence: CAFKRMGSSGVYEQYF. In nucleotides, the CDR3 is TGTGCCTTTAAGAGGATGGGATCGAGCGGGGTCTACGAGCAGTACTTC.

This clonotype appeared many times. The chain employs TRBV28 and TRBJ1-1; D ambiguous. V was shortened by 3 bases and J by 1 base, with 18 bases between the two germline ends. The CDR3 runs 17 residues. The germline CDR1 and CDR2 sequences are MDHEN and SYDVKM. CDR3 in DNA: TGTGCCAGCAGTTTCCCGACTCGGAGGGAACCGAACACTGAAGCTTTCTTT. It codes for CASSFPTRREPNTEAFF.

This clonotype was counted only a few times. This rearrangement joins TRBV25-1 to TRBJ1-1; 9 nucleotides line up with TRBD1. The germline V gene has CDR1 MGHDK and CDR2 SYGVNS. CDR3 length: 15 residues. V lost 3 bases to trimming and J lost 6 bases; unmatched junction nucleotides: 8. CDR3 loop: CASSDENRGRPEAFF. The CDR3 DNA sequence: TGTGCCAGCAGTGACGAGAACAGGGGGCGCCCTGAAGCTTTCTTT.

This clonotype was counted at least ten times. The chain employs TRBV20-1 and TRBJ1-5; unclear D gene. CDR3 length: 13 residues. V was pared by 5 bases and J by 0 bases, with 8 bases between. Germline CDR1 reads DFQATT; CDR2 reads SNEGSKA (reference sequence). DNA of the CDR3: TGCAGTGCTCTGATCTATAGCAATCAGCCCCAGCATTTT. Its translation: CSALIYSNQPQHF.

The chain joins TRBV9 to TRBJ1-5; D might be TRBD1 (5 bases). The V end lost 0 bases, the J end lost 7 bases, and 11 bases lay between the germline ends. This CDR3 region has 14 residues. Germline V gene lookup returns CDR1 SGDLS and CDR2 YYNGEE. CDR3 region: CASSVEGIGQPQHF. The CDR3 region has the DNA TGTGCCAGCAGCGTAGAGGGGATAGGGCAGCCCCAGCATTTT.

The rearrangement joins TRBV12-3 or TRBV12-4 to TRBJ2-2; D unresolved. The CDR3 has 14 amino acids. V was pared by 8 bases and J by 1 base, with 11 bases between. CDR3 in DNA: TGTGCCAGCCACTCAACTCTGAACACCGGGGAGCTGTTTTTT. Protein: CASHSTLNTGELFF.